This T cell receptor (beta chain) was documented in a study of beta chain features in type 1 diabetes. Background on the study: Age, gender and cell yields were similar between patients and healthy donors. The study's findings and limits: In type 1 diabetes patients, VDJ junctions had fewer insertions; deletions at these junctions were more frequent. People with Type 1 diabetes carried modestly yet significantly shorter TCRB CDR3s in all four CD4+ subsets.

Of note for this clone: Its target is not known.

Cell sorting via CD45RO/CCR7/CD25/CD127/CD95/CD27 was performed to obtain CD4+ naive, central memory, regulatory and stem cell-like memory cells. Sequenced material consisted of expressed TCRB transcripts (all of the isolated RNA was reverse transcribed). Using immunoSEQ multiplex PCR, the repertoire was profiled, and TCRdb retains in-frame clones only, with some absent. This sample has about 650,000 clones, with roughly an eighth found just once. CDR1 and CDR2 from the germline V gene are LGHNA and YSLEER. Losses at the gene ends were 4 bases for V and 2 bases for J; bases not matched to a gene: 8. There are 17 residues in the CDR3.

Sequenced: naive CD4+ T cells from blood. The receptor was isolated from a man aged 25 to 40 with type 1 diabetes. This sequence joins TRBV4-3 and TRBJ2-5; 12 nucleotides line up with TRBD2. The CDR3 DNA follows: TGCGCCAGCAGCCGAGGGGTGCTAGCGGGGGGGCAAGAGACCCAGTACTTC. Translating gives CASSRGVLAGGQETQYF.